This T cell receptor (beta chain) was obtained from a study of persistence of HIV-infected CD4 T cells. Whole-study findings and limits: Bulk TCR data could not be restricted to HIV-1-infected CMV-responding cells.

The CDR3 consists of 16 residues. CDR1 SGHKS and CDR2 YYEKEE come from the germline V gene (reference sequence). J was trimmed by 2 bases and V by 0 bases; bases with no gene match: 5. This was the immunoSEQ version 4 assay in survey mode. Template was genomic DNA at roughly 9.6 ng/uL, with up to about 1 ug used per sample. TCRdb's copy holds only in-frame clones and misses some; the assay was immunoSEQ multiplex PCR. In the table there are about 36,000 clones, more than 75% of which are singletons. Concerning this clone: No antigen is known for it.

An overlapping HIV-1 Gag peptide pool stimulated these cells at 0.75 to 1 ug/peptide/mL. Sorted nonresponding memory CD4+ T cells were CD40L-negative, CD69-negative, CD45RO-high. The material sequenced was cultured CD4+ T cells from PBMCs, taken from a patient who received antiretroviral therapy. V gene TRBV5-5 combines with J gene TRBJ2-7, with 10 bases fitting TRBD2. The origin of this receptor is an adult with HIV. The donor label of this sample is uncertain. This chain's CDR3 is CASSLEPGLATYEQYF. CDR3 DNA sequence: TGTGCCAGCAGCTTGGAACCGGGACTAGCGACCTACGAGCAGTACTTC.